The 3 T cell receptor beta chains below were found in one sample sequenced in a study of blood T cell repertoires in COVID-19. Assay: immunoSEQ multiplex PCR; the TCRdb copy retains only in-frame clones and omits some. Here the sample spans about 140,000 clones, roughly 80% being singletons. The sample comprised peripheral blood. The receptors come from a woman in her sixties with acute or convalescent COVID-19.

J is TRBJ1-4 and V is TRBV4-2; D might be TRBD1 (5 bases). The V end was cut by 4 bases, the J end by 4 bases, with 19 bases between. Looked up from germline, CDR1 is LGHNA and CDR2 is YNFKEQ. This CDR3 comprises 17 residues. The CDR3 DNA reads TGTGCCAGCAGCCCCGGAGGGGCGCGTGTTGGTAATGAAAAACTGTTTTTT. Protein: CASSPGGARVGNEKLFF.

The chain has TRBV9 and TRBJ2-1; 8 bases match TRBD2. This CDR3 has 17 residues. Germline CDR1 reads SGDLS; CDR2 reads YYNGEE. V lost 1 base, J lost 6 bases, and 12 bases stayed unmatched. CDR3 residues: CASSVTRSGMRFNEQFF. The CDR3 DNA reads TGTGCCAGCAGCGTAACCCGTAGCGGGATGCGGTTCAATGAGCAGTTCTTC.

This clone has a handful of counts. The J gene is TRBJ2-6, the V gene TRBV30, with D maybe TRBD2 (6 bases). This CDR3 contains 16 residues. With 0 bases removed from V and 2 bases from J, the gap between germline ends came to 11 bases. Per germline, CDR1 GTSNPN and CDR2 SVGIG (reference sequence). CDR3 protein: CAWSVGGVPGANVLTF. The CDR3, as DNA: TGTGCCTGGAGTGTAGGAGGGGTCCCTGGGGCCAACGTCCTGACTTTC. The variable domain in full, completed from reference TRBV30 and TRBJ2-6, reads SQTIHQWPATLVQPVGSPLSLECTVEGTSNPNLYWYRQAAGRGLQLLFYSVGIGQISSEVPQNLSASRPQDRQFILSSKKLLLSDSGFYLCAWSVGGVPGANVLTFGAGSRLTVL.